This TCR beta chain was sequenced during a study of early T cells in non-severe SARS-CoV-2 infection. Turning to the study itself: The input, bulk RNA from unsorted whole blood, was sequenced, and chains were unpaired.

General study points: Private and CD4 specificities were missed by VDJdb matching, skewed to anti-spike CD8.

Individual cDNA molecules received unique molecular identifiers. TCRdb recomputed calls from the 5' RACE reads with MiXCR, one row per CDR3 protein. Seen here are approximately 31,000 distinct CDR3 sequences, 4.5% to 7% observed once, and the top ten hold over 5%. This clonotype was observed many times. Its antigen remains unidentified. V shed 6 bases and J 7 bases; nucleotides not matched to a gene: 7. The CDR3 is 15 residues long. CDR1 and CDR2 from the germline V gene are MDHEN and SYDVKM. The TCR originated in an adult who was a healthcare worker with PCR-confirmed SARS-CoV-2 infection or an uninfected control (not recorded which). The sample consisted of whole blood. V is TRBV28 and J is TRBJ2-1, with TRBD2 matching 12 bases. The DNA for the CDR3 is TGTGCCAGCAGCTTGACTAGCGGGAGAGAGAATGAGCAGTTCTTC. Translation: CASSLTSGRENEQFF.